Sequencing of this T cell receptor (beta chain) was carried out in a study of T-cell reconstitution after alpha-beta-depleted transplantation in children. It was with unique molecular identifiers that the TCRbeta library was prepared. TCRdb ran MiXCR on the PCR reads and lists one entry per CDR3 protein. The sample shows around 500,000 distinct CDR3 sequences, around 12% of them seen only once. The CDR3 sequence is 13 residues long. Per the germline V gene, CDR1 is SQVTM and CDR2 is ANQGSEA. The V gene lost 4 bases and the J gene lost 8 bases, with 15 bases spanning the gap. Source: PBMCs from the stem cell graft donor, taken from the stem cell graft. This chain connects TRBV29-1 to TRBJ2-1; the D gene is possibly TRBD1 (5 bases). The TCR originated in a human donor who donated a stem cell graft to a child with combined immunodeficiency. CDR3 bases: TGCAGCGTTGGGTGGACCGTCAGGGATGAGCAGTTCTTC. Translation gives CSVGWTVRDEQFF.